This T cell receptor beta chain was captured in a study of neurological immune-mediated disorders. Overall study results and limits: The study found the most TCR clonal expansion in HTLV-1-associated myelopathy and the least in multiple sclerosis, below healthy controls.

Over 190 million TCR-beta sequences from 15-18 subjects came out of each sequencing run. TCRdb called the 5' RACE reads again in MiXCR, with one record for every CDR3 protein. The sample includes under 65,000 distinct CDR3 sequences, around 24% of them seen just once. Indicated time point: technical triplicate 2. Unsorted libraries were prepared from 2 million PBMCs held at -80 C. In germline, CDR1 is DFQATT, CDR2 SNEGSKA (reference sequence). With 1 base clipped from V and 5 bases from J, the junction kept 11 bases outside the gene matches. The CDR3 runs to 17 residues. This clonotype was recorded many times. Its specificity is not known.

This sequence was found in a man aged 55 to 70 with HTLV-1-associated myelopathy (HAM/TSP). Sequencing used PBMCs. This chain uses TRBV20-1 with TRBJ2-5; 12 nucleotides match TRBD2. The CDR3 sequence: CSARGFASGRALETQYF. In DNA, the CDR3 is TGCAGTGCTAGAGGCTTCGCTAGCGGGAGGGCCCTGGAGACCCAGTACTTC.